Below, 12 T cell receptor beta chains from the same sample are listed, as sequenced in a study of brain T cells in children with intractable seizures (dated by TCRdb to about 2021). Per the publication, the time point label means: resected brain tissue, or blood drawn just prior to surgery. The library was produced with the immunoSEQ multiplex PCR assay. Here the immuneACCESS table is served through TCRdb, limited to in-frame sequences with V and J called. Missing clones are a known gap in these copies; in checked studies unresolved V genes cover under half, and the rest lacks a known reason. In this sample the table shows 110,000 or so clones, 94% of which occur a single time. The ten most abundant clones make up approximately 3.9% of the sample. Sequences were derived from peripheral blood, sampled at surgery. The receptor source for this set is a boy under two years old with hemimegalencephaly and intractable seizures.

CDR3 sequence (DNA): TGTGCCAGCAGTTTAGGGCGGTTTAACTATGGCTACACCTTC. It encodes CASSLGRFNYGYTF. The chain combines TRBV28 with TRBJ1-2, with D unresolved. Germline CDR1 MDHEN, CDR2 SYDVKM. The CDR3 extends over 14 amino acids. V was pared by 2 bases and J by 1 base, with 8 bases between.

This chain links TRBV19 with TRBJ1-2, with unresolved D. The CDR3 covers 13 residues. V was clipped by 7 bases and J by 2 bases, with 11 bases between them. CDR1 and CDR2 (germline): LNHDA, SQIVND (reference sequence). Here the CDR3 DNA reads TGTGCCAGTAACCTGGGGATCAACTATGGCTACACCTTC. It codes for CASNLGINYGYTF.

This clone was detected only once. The rearrangement links TRBV18 to TRBJ2-5; D perhaps matches TRBD1 (5 bases). The CDR3 totals 16 residues. Germline CDR1 reads KGHSH; CDR2 reads LQKENI. The V end lost 4 bases, the J end lost 5 bases, and 20 bases lay between the germline ends. Here the CDR3 reads CASSLSPRTLRETQYF. Written as DNA, the CDR3 is TGTGCCAGCTCACTCTCTCCCCGGACACTCAGGGAGACCCAGTACTTC.

This chain connects TRBV19 to TRBJ1-3, with 8 bases identical to TRBD1. CDR3 length: 17 amino acids. V gave up 9 bases and J gave up 1 base; unmatched junction bases: 14. CDR1 and CDR2 (germline): LNHDA, SQIVND (reference sequence). CDR3 DNA: TGTGCCAGCAACGACTTTAGGGACAGGCATTCTGGAAACACCATATATTTT. It specifies CASNDFRDRHSGNTIYF.

The chain carries TRBV5-1 and TRBJ2-7; D tentatively reads TRBD1 or TRBD2 (5 bases each). The V and J ends lost 3 bases and 0 bases respectively, with 19 bases between them. The CDR3 length is 17 residues. Per germline, CDR1 SGHRS and CDR2 YFSETQ. CDR3 residues: CASSWGSATGYSYEQYF. The CDR3 DNA reads TGCGCCAGCAGCTGGGGCTCCGCTACGGGGTACTCCTACGAGCAGTACTTC.

V and J are TRBV18 and TRBJ1-1; D is ambiguous. From germline, CDR1 is KGHSH and CDR2 LQKENI. CDR3 length equals 14 residues. Trimming removed 4 bases from V and 5 bases from J, with 14 bases in between. The CDR3 loop reads CASSLRGGGTEAFF. Here the CDR3 DNA reads TGTGCCAGCTCACTACGGGGAGGCGGGACTGAAGCTTTCTTT.

This chain connects TRBV30 to TRBJ1-2; 8 bases are a match to TRBD1. V shed 3 bases and J 8 bases; nucleotides not matched to a gene: 8. This CDR3 has 13 residues. Germline CDR1 GTSNPN, CDR2 SVGIG (reference sequence). CDR3 amino acids: CAWRADREKGYTF. In DNA form, the CDR3 reads TGTGCCTGGAGAGCGGACAGGGAGAAAGGCTACACCTTC.

The chain links TRBV6-5 to TRBJ2-2; the D is unclear. V gave up 0 bases and J gave up 9 bases, with 17 bases separating them. The CDR3 runs to 16 residues. Germline assignment: CDR1 MNHEY and CDR2 SVGAGI. CDR3 sequence: CASSYSRLLNHRELFF. CDR3 coding DNA: TGTGCCAGCAGTTACTCGCGGCTCCTCAACCACCGGGAGCTGTTTTTT.

Only a few counts were recorded for this clone. The rearrangement links TRBV19 to TRBJ2-7; D gene uncertain. V lost 3 bases and J 2 bases, leaving 11 bases between the germline ends. CDR3 length: 14 residues. The germline gives CDR1 LNHDA, CDR2 SQIVND (reference sequence). CDR3 protein: CASSIGRATYEQYF. The CDR3 DNA sequence: TGTGCCAGTAGTATCGGTAGGGCCACCTACGAGCAGTACTTC.

V gene TRBV7-8 combines with J gene TRBJ2-5; D possibly corresponds to TRBD2 (5 bases). CDR3 length equals 14 residues. CDR1 and CDR2 from the germline V gene are SGHVS and FQNEAQ. Trimming took 1 base from V and 5 from J, leaving 11 bases between them. This CDR3 is CASSLGWLAETQYF. The CDR3 bases are TGTGCCAGCAGCTTAGGTTGGCTAGCCGAGACCCAGTACTTC.

This CDR3 is CASSQRLAGGLSHEQYF. DNA for the CDR3: TGTGCCAGCAGCCAGCGACTAGCGGGAGGCCTGTCGCACGAGCAGTACTTC. The chain joins TRBV3-1 (or the pseudogene TRBV3-2) to TRBJ2-7; the match to TRBD2 covers 13 bases. Germline V gene data show CDR1 as LGHDT and CDR2 as YNNKEL (reference sequence). The CDR3 is 17 residues long. V dropped 3 bases and J dropped 5; count of bases not matched to a gene: 10.

This clone was picked up one time. This rearrangement joins TRBV5-1 to TRBJ2-3; TRBD2 agrees at 12 bases. This CDR3 has 14 amino acids. Germline loops: CDR1 SGHRS, CDR2 YFSETQ. J gave up 3 bases and V 7 bases, and 3 bases lay outside the gene matches. CDR3 nucleotides: TGCGCCAGCTCTAGCGGGAGGGCAACAGATACGCAGTATTTT. This encodes CASSSGRATDTQYF.